This record concerns one TCR beta chain sequence. Its antigen remains unknown. The data were taken from a study of cytomegalovirus exposure and HLA in healthy donors. Study outcomes and limitations: Among TCR beta chains of equal frequency, HLA-associated ones were more clonally expanded in a later analysis.

PCR was performed using 60 Vbeta and 13 Jbeta primers. This table comes from immunoSEQ multiplex PCR, and its TCRdb copy is limited to in-frame clones, with some not included. The table lists about 140,000 clones, 77% of them singletons. Healthy bone marrow donors made up the donors. CDR3 length equals 17 residues. The trim removed 2 bases at V and 5 bases at J, leaving 11 bases unmatched. In germline, CDR1 is SGHTA, CDR2 FQGNSA. This TCR was recovered from a female donor in good health and CMV-seronegative. The chain combines TRBV7-2 with TRBJ2-2, with 7 nucleotides matching TRBD1. Sequencing used PBMCs. CDR3 in DNA: TGTGCCAGCAGCTTAAGGGGACAGCTACTTCTTACCGGGGAGCTGTTTTTT. Residues: CASSLRGQLLLTGELFF.